This T cell receptor (beta chain) derives from a study of T cells expressing NK-cell markers. Germline-derived CDR1 and CDR2 are SQVTM and ANQGSEA. This CDR3 is built from 17 residues. TCRdb reanalyzed the 5' RACE reads, giving one entry per CDR3 protein sequence and no DNA. This listing includes over 200,000 distinct CDR3 sequences. The rearrangement uses TRBV29-1 and TRBJ2-1; TCRdb designates TRBD2, a call that cannot be tested without DNA. Specimen: blood T cells: a sorted CD56 or NKG2C T cell subset, CD4+ or CD8+ T cells, or bulk PBMC T cells (not recorded which). The source is a man in his late teens or twenties in good health. The CDR3: CSVARTSGRAYYNEQFF.